This T cell receptor beta chain was recovered during a study of CD8 T cells in ankylosing spondylitis. Ten or more counts support this clonotype. CDR1 SGHTA and CDR2 FQGNSA come from the germline V gene. There are 14 residues in the CDR3. V was trimmed by 5 bases and J by 3 bases, leaving 14 bases between them. It was by quantitative 5'-RACE with molecular barcodes that TCR beta libraries were made. MiXCR, run by TCRdb on the 5' RACE reads, gives a single entry per CDR3 protein. The sample consists of 80,000 to 100,000 distinct CDR3 sequences, about 8.3% of them appearing once. V and J are TRBV7-2 and TRBJ2-7, with D possibly TRBD2 on 5 matching bases. Sequencing was performed on blood, either unsorted or a sorted T cell fraction (not recorded which). This receptor was identified in a male donor with ankylosing spondylitis or in good health (not recorded which). The CDR3 DNA reads TGTGCCAGCAGCCGAGGTGCGGGTGTCTACGAGCAGTACTTC. Its translation: CASSRGAGVYEQYF.